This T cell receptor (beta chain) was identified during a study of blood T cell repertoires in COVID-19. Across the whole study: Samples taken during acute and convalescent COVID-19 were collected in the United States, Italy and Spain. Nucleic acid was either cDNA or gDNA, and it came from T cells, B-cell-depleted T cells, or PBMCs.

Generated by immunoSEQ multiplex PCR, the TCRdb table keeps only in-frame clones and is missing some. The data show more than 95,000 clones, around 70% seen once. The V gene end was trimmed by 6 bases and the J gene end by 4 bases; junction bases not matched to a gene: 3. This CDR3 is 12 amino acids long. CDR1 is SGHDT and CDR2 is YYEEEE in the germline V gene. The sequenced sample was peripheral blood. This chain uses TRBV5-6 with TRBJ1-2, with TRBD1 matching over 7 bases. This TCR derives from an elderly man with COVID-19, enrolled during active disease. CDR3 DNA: TGTGCCAGCACCGACAGGGCCTATGGCTACACCTTC. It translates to CASTDRAYGYTF.